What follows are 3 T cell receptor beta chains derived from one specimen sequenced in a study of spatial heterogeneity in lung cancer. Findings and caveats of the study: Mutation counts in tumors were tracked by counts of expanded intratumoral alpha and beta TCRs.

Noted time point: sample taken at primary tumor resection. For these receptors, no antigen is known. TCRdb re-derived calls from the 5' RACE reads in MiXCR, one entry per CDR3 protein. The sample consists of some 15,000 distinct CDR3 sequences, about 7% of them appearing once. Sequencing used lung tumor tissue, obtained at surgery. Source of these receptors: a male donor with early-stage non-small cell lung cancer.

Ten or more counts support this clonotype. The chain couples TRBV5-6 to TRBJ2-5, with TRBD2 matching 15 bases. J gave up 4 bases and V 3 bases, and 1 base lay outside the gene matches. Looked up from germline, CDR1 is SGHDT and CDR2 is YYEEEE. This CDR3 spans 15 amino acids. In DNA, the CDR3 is TGTGCCAGCAGCTGGGGACTAGCGGGAGGAGAGACCCAGTACTTC. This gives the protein CASSWGLAGGETQYF.

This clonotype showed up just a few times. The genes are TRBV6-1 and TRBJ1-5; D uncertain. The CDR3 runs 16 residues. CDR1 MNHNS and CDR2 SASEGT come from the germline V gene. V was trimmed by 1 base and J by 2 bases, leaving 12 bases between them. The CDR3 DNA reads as TGTGCCAGCAGTGAAGAAATACGATCGGGCAATCAGCCCCAGCATTTT. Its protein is CASSEEIRSGNQPQHF.

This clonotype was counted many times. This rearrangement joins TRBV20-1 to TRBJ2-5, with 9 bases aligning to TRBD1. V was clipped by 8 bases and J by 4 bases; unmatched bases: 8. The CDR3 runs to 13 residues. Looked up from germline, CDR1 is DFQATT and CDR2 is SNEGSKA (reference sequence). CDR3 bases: TGCAGTTCCCACAGGGGGCAAACAGAGACCCAGTACTTC. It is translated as CSSHRGQTETQYF.